One and the same sample provided the 7 T cell receptor beta chains below, sequenced in a study of cytomegalovirus exposure and HLA in healthy donors. Method: immunoSEQ multiplex PCR; TCRdb's copy keeps in-frame clones and lacks some. The profile shows roughly 60,000 clones, 90% to 95% of them singletons. The sample comprised PBMCs. Every receptor here comes from a young woman in good health and CMV-seropositive.

This clone was recorded a few times. The chain has TRBV11-2 and TRBJ2-6; TRBD1 matches 8 bases. V shed 5 bases, J shed 3 bases, and the junction held 3 bases outside the gene matches. CDR1 and CDR2 (germline): SGHAT, FQNNGV. This CDR3 has 15 residues. DNA of the CDR3: TGTGCCAGCAGCCTGACAGGGGTTGGGGCCAACGTCCTGACTTTC. Residues: CASSLTGVGANVLTF.

The chain combines TRBV6-1 with TRBJ2-7; a possible D gene is TRBD2 (6 bases). V lost 7 bases to trimming and J lost 7 bases, with 17 bases between them. Germline CDR1 is MNHNS and CDR2 is SASEGT. The CDR3 length is 13 residues. The CDR3, as DNA: TGTGCCAGCACGCGGGACGGAGAGTTGGAGCAGTACTTC. This gives the protein CASTRDGELEQYF.

The chain employs TRBV28 and TRBJ1-1, with D perhaps TRBD1 (6 bases). Germline V gene sequence: CDR1 MDHEN, CDR2 SYDVKM. V lost 4 bases to trimming and J lost 4 bases, with 19 bases between them. CDR3 size: 16 residues. CDR3 region: CASSWAPREGGTEAFF. The DNA for the CDR3 is TGTGCCAGCAGTTGGGCCCCTCGGGAGGGGGGCACTGAAGCTTTCTTT.

The chain combines TRBV7-9 with TRBJ2-2, with 7 nucleotides matching TRBD1. V lost 6 bases and J lost 7; bases outside the gene matches: 8. Germline values: CDR1 SEHNR, CDR2 FQNEAQ (reference sequence). The CDR3 spans 14 residues. The CDR3 spells CASRSRGRGGELFF. CDR3 DNA: TGTGCCAGCAGGTCAAGGGGGCGCGGCGGGGAGCTGTTTTTT.

The chain joins TRBV10-2 to TRBJ2-1; the match to TRBD2 covers 11 bases. Per the germline V gene, CDR1 is WSHSY and CDR2 is SAAADI. With V trimmed by 7 bases and J by 5 bases, 10 bases remained unmatched. The CDR3 is 16 amino acids. This CDR3 is CASITGLAGGHNEQFF. In DNA, the CDR3 is TGCGCCAGCATCACAGGATTAGCGGGAGGGCACAATGAGCAGTTCTTC.

This chain joins TRBV5-4 and TRBJ2-7; 7 nucleotides match TRBD1. Trimming took 0 bases from V and 0 from J; bases not matched to a gene: 9. CDR3 length: 17 residues. From germline, CDR1 is SGHNT and CDR2 YYREEE (reference sequence). The CDR3 spells CASSLADSGQNSYEQYF. In nucleotides, the CDR3 is TGTGCCAGCAGCTTGGCGGATTCGGGACAGAACTCCTACGAGCAGTACTTC.

The rearrangement uses TRBV29-1 and TRBJ2-7; 11 nucleotides agree with TRBD2. V shed 1 base and J 4 bases; nucleotides not matched to a gene: 6. The CDR3 is 15 residues long. Germline V gene data show CDR1 as SQVTM and CDR2 as ANQGSEA. The CDR3 spells CSVEGVTSGDYEQYF. CDR3 DNA: TGCAGCGTTGAAGGCGTGACTAGCGGGGATTACGAGCAGTACTTC.